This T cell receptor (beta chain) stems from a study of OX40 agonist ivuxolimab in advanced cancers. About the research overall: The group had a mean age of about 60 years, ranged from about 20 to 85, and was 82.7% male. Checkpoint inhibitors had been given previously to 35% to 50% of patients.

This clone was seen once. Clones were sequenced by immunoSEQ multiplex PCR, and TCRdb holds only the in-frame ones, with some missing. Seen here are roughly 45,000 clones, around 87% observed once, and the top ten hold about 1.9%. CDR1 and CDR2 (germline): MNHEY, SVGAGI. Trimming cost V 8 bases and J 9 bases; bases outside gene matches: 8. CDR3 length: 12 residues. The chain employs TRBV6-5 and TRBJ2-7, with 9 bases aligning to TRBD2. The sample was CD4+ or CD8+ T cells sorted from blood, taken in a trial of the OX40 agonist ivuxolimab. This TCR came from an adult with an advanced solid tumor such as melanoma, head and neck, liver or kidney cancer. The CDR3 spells CASGRTSERQYF. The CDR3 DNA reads TGTGCCAGCGGTCGGACTAGCGAAAGGCAGTACTTC.